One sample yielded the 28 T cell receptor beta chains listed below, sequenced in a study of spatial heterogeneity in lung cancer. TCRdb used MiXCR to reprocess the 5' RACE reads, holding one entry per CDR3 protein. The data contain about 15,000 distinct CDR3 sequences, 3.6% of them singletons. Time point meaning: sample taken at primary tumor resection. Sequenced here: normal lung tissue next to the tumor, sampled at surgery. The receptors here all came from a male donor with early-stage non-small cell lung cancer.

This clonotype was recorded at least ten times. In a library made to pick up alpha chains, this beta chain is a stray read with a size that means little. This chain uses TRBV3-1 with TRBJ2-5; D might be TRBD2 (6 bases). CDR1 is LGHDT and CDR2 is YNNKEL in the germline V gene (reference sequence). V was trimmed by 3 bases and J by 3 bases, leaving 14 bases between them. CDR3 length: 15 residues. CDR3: CASSHGGTLKETQYF. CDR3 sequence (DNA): TGTGCCAGCAGCCATGGGGGGACCCTAAAAGAGACCCAGTACTTC.

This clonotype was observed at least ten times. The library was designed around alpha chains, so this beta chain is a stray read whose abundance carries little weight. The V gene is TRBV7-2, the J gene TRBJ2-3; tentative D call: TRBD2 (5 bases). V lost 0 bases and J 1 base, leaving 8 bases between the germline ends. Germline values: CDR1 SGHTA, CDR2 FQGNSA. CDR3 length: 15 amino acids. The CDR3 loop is CASSLADSRTDTQYF. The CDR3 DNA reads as TGTGCCAGCAGCTTAGCGGACTCTCGCACAGATACGCAGTATTTT.

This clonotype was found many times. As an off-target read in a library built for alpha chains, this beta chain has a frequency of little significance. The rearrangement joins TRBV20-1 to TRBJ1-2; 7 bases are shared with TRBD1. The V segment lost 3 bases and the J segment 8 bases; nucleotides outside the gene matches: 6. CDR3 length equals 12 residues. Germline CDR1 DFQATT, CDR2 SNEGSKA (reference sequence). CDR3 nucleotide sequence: TGCAGTGCTAGTAAGGGGGCGAGAGGCTACACCTTC. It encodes CSASKGARGYTF.

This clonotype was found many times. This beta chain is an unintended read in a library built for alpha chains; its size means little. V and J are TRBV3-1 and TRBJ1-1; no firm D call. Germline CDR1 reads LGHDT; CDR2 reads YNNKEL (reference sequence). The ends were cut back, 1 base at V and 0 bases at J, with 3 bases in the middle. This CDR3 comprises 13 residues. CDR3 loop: CASSQGLNTEAFF. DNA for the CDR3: TGTGCCAGCAGCCAAGGATTGAACACTGAAGCTTTCTTT.

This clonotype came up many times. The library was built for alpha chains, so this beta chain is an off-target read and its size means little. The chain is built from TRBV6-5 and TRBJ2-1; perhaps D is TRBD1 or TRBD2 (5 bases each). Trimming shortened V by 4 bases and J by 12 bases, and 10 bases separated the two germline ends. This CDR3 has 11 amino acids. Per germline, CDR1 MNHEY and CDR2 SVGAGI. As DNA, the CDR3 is TGTGCCAGCAGTTCTCGGGACGTGCAGTTCTTC. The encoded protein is CASSSRDVQFF.

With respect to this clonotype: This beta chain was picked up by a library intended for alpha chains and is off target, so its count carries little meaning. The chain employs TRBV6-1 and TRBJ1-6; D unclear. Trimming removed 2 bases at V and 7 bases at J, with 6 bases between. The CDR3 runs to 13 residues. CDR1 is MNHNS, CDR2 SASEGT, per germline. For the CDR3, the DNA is TGTGCCAGCAGTGAAAGGAAAAATTCACCCCTCCACTTT. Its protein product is CASSERKNSPLHF.

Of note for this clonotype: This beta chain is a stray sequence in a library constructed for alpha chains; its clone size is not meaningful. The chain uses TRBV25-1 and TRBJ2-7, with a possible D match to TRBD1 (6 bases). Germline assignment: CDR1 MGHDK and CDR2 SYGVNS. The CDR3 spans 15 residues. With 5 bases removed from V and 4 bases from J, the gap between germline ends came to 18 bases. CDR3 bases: TGTGCCAGCAGTACCTCTTCCAGGGGCTGGTACGAGCAGTACTTC. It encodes CASSTSSRGWYEQYF.

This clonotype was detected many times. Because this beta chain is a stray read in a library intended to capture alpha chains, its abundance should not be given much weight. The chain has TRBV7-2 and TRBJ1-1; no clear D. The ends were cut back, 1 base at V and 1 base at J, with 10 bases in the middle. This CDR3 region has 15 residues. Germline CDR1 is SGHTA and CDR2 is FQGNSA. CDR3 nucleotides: TGTGCCAGCAGCTTAGTTTCAGGTCCGAACACTGAAGCTTTCTTT. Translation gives CASSLVSGPNTEAFF.

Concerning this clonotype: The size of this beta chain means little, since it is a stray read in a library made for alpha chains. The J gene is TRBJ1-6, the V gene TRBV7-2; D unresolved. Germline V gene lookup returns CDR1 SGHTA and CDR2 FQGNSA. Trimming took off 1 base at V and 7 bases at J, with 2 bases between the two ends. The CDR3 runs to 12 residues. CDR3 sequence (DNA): TGTGCCAGCAGCTTAGAAAATTCACCCCTCCACTTT. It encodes CASSLENSPLHF. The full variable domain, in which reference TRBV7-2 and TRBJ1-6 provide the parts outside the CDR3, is GAGVSQSPSNKVTEKGKDVELRCDPISGHTALYWYRQSLGQGLEFLIYFQGNSAPDKSGLPSDRFSAERTGGSVSTLTIQRTQQEDSAVYLCASSLENSPLHFGNGTRLTVT.

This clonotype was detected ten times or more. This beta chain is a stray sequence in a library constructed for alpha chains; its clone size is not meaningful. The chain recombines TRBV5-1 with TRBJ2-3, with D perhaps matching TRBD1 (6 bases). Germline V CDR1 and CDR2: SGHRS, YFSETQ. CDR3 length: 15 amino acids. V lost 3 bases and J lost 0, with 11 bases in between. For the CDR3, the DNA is TGCGCCAGCAGCTCGGACAGTACTAGCACAGATACGCAGTATTTT. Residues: CASSSDSTSTDTQYF.

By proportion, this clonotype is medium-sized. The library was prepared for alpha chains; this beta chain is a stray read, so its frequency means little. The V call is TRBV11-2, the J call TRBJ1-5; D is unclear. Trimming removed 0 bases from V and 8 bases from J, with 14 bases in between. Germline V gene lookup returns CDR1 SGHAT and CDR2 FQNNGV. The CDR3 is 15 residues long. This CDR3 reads CASSLDGSGVKPQHF. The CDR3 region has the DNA TGTGCCAGCAGCTTAGATGGGTCTGGCGTGAAGCCCCAGCATTTT.

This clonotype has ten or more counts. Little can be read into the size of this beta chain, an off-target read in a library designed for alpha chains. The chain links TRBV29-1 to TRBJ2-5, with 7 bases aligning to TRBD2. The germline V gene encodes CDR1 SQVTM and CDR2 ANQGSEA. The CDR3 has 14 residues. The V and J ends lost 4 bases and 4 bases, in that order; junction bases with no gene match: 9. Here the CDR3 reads CSVAAEAGAETQYF. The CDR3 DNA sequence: TGCAGCGTTGCAGCGGAGGCGGGAGCAGAGACCCAGTACTTC.

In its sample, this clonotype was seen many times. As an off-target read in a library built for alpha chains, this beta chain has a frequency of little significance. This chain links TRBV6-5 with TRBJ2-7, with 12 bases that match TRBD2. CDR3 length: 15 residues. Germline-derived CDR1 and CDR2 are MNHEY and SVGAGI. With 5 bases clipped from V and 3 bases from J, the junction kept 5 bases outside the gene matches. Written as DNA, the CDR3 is TGTGCCAGCAGTCGGACTAGCGGGATATACTACGAGCAGTACTTC. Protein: CASSRTSGIYYEQYF.

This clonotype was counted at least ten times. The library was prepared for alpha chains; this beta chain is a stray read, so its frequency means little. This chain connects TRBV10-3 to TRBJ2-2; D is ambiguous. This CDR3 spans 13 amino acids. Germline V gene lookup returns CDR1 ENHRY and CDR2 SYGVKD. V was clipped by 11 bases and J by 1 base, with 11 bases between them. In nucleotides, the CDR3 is TGTGCCGCAACGTGGGAGAACACCGGGGAGCTGTTTTTT. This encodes CAATWENTGELFF.

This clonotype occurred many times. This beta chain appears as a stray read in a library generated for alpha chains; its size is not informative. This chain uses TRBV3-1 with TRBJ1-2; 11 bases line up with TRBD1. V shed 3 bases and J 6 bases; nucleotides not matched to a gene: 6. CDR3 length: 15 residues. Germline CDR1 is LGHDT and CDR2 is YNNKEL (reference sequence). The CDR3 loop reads CASSHTGTGGNGYTF. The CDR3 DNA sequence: TGTGCCAGCAGCCATACCGGGACAGGGGGTAATGGCTACACCTTC.

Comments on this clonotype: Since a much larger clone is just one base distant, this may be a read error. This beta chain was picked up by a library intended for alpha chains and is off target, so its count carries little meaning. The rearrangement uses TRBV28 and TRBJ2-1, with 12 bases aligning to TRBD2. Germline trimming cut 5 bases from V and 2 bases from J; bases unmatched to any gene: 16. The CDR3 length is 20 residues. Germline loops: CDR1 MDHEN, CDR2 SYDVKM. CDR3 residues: CASSAAGTELAGGAYNEQFF. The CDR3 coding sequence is TGTGCCAGCAGTGCCGCCGGGACAGAACTAGCGGGAGGTGCCTACAATGAGCAGTTCTTC.

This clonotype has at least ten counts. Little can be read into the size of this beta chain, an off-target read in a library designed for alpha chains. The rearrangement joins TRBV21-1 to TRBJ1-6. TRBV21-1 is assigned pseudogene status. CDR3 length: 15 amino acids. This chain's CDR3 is CASRTTGLYNSPLHF. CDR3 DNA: TGTGCCAGCAGAACCACGGGACTTTATAATTCACCCCTCCACTTT.

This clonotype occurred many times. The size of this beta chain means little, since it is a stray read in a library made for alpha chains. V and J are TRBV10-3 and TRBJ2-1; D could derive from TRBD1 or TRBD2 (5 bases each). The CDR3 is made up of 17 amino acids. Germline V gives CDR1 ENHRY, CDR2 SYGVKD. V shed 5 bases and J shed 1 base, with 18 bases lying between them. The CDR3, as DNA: TGTGCCATCAGTTTGACCGGGACCTCCGAATCCTACAATGAGCAGTTCTTC. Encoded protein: CAISLTGTSESYNEQFF.

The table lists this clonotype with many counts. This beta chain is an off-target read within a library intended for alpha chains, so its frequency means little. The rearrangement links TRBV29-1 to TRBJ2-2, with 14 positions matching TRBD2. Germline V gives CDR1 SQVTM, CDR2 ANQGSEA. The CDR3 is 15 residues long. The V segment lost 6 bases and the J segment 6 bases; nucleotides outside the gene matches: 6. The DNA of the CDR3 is TGCAGCGTCAAGGGACTAGCGGGAGATTCCGGGGAGCTGTTTTTT. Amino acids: CSVKGLAGDSGELFF.

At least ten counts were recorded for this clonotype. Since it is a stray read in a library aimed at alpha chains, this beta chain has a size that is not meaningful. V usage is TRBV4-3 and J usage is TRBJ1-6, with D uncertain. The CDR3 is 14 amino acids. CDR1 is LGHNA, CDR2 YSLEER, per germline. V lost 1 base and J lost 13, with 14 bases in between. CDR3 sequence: CASSQVRREAPLHF. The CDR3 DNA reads TGCGCCAGCAGCCAAGTGCGTCGGGAGGCCCCCCTCCACTTT.

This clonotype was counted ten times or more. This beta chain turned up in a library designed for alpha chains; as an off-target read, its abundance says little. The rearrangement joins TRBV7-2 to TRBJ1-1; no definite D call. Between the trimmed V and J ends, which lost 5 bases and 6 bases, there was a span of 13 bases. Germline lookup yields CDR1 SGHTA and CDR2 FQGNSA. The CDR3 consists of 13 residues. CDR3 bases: TGTGCCAGCAGCCTCCGTCTTGCCCCTGAAGCTTTCTTT. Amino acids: CASSLRLAPEAFF.

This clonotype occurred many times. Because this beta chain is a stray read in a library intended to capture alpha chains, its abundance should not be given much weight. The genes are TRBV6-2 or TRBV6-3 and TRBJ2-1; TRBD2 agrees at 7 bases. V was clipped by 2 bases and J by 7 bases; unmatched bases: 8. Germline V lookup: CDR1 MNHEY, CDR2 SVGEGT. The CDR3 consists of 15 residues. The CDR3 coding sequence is TGTGCCAGCAGTTACGGGACTACCATAACGAATGAGCAGTTCTTC. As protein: CASSYGTTITNEQFF.

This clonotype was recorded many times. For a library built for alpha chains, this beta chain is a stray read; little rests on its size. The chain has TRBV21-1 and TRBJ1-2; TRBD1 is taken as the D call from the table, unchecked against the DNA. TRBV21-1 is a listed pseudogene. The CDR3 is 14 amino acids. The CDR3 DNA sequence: TGTGCCAGCAATCGGGGGGTTTGCAACTATGGCTACACCTTC. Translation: CASNRGVCNYGYTF.

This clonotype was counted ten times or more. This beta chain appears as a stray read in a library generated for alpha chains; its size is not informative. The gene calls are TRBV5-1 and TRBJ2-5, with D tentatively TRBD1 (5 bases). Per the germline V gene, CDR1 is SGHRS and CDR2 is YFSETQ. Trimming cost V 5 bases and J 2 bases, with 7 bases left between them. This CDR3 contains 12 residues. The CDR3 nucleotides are TGCGCCAGCAGGGGGCTGCAAGAGACCCAGTACTTC. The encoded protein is CASRGLQETQYF.

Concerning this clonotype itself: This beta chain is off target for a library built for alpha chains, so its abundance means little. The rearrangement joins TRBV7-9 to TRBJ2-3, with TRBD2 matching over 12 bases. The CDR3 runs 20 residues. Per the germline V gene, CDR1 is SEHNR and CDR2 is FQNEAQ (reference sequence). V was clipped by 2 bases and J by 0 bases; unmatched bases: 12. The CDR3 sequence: CASSLPQGLAGPISTDTQYF. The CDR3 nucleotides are TGTGCCAGCAGCTTACCGCAGGGACTAGCGGGTCCGATTAGCACAGATACGCAGTATTTT. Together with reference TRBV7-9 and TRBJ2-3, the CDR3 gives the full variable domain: DTGVSQNPRHKITKRGQNVTFRCDPISEHNRLYWYRQTLGQGPEFLTYFQNEAQLEKSRLLSDRFSAERPKGSFSTLEIQRTEQGDSAMYLCASSLPQGLAGPISTDTQYFGPGTRLTVL.

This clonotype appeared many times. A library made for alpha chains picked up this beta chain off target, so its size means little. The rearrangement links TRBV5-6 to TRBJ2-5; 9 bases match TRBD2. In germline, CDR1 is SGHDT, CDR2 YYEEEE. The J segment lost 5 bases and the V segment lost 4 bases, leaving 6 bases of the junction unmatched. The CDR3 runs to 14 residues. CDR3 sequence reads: CASSGLAIGETQYF. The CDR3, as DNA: TGTGCCAGCAGCGGACTAGCGATTGGGGAGACCCAGTACTTC.

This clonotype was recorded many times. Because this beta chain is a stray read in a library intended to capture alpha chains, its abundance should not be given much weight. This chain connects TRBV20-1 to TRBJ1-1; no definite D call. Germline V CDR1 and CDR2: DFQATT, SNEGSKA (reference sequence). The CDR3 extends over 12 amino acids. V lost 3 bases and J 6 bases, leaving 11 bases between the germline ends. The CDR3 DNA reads TGCAGTGCTAGTCCCGGACGGTCTGAAGCTTTCTTT. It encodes CSASPGRSEAFF.

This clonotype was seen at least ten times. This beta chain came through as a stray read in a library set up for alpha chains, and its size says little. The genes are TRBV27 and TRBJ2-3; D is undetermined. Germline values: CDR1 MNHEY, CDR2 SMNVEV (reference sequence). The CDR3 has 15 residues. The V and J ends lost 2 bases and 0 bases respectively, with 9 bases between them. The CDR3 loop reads CASSLRPDSTDTQYF. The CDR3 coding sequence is TGTGCCAGCAGTTTAAGACCGGATAGCACAGATACGCAGTATTTT.